A single sample gave rise to the 2 T cell receptor beta chains below, sequenced in a study of blood T cell repertoires in COVID-19. Libraries were prepared by immunoSEQ multiplex PCR; TCRdb keeps only in-frame clonotypes and omits some of them. The data show around 76,000 clones, more than 85% seen once. Material: peripheral blood. The receptors here all came from a man between 60 and 75 years old with acute or convalescent COVID-19.

This chain joins TRBV5-1 and TRBJ2-3; possibly TRBD2 for D (5 bases). The CDR3 spans 15 residues. V was trimmed by 0 bases and J by 4 bases, leaving 12 bases between them. In germline, CDR1 is SGHRS, CDR2 YFSETQ. The CDR3 coding sequence is TGCGCCAGCAGCTTGGGGTCGGGAAGGGCAGATACGCAGTATTTT. The encoded protein is CASSLGSGRADTQYF.

V usage is TRBV5-1 and J usage is TRBJ1-1; 7 nucleotides match TRBD1. CDR3 length equals 13 residues. Germline CDR1 reads SGHRS; CDR2 reads YFSETQ. J was trimmed by 7 bases and V by 3 bases; bases with no gene match: 6. CDR3 in DNA: TGCGCCAGCAGCTGGGGACAGAGGGTTGAAGCTTTCTTT. Amino acids: CASSWGQRVEAFF.